A single sample is the source of the 30 T cell receptor beta chains below, sequenced in a study of graft-versus-host responses after intestinal transplantation. These TCRs are of unknown antigen specificity. The protocol was immunoSEQ multiplex PCR, while the TCRdb copy is restricted to in-frame clones and leaves out a portion. This table has about 100,000 clones, roughly 89% appearing once. Sample: unstimulated CD4+ T cells sorted from spleen or lymph node cells, taken before transplant. The receptor set was obtained from a human donor who was the organ donor for an intestinal transplant.

V gene TRBV5-1 combines with J gene TRBJ2-6; 9 positions agree with TRBD1. Germline CDR1 SGHRS, CDR2 YFSETQ. The junction had 15 bases not matched to a gene; V was cut back by 0 bases and J by 2 bases. This CDR3 is 21 amino acids long. The CDR3 protein is CASSLAWGQGNFVTGANVLTF. The CDR3 coding sequence is TGCGCCAGCAGCTTGGCCTGGGGACAGGGTAACTTTGTGACTGGGGCCAACGTCCTGACTTTC.

This chain connects TRBV25-1 to TRBJ2-1, with 7 nucleotides matching TRBD2. This CDR3 contains 14 residues. Germline assignment: CDR1 MGHDK and CDR2 SYGVNS. Germline trimming cut 3 bases from V and 10 bases from J; bases unmatched to any gene: 9. The CDR3 coding sequence is TGTGCCAGCAGTGACGGGGGGAGGTCATGGGAGCAGTTCTTC. Protein product: CASSDGGRSWEQFF.

The chain couples TRBV30 to TRBJ1-5, with unresolved D. The V gene's germline CDR1 is GTSNPN and CDR2 SVGIG (reference sequence). With 2 bases removed from V and 5 bases from J, the gap between germline ends came to 10 bases. The length of the CDR3 is 13 residues. The CDR3 DNA follows: TGTGCCTGGAGTTCAGGAGGAGATCAGCCCCAGCATTTT. Translation: CAWSSGGDQPQHF.

The genes are TRBV4-1 and TRBJ1-2; tentative D call: TRBD1 (6 bases). The V and J ends lost 0 bases and 4 bases respectively, with 12 bases between them. Germline V gene data show CDR1 as MGHRA and CDR2 as YSYEKL. The CDR3 has 15 amino acids. DNA of the CDR3: TGCGCCAGCAGCCAAGAGGGGGCGACCACCTATGGCTACACCTTC. Its translation: CASSQEGATTYGYTF.

This clone was found a few times. The rearrangement links TRBV7-3 to TRBJ1-1; D perhaps matches TRBD1 (5 bases). Germline CDR1 and CDR2: SGHTA and FQGTGA. The CDR3 spans 14 residues. Trimming took 5 bases from V and 4 from J, leaving 14 bases between them. CDR3 bases: TGTGCCAGCAGCGGATGGTCCCAGGGCACTGAAGCTTTCTTT. Its translation: CASSGWSQGTEAFF. Complete variable domain (other parts from reference TRBV7-3 and TRBJ1-1): GAGVSQTPSNKVTEKGKYVELRCDPISGHTALYWYRQSLGQGPEFLIYFQGTGAADDSGLPNDRFFAVRPEGSVSTLKIQRTERGDSAVYLCASSGWSQGTEAFFGQGTRLTVV.

The chain carries TRBV2 and TRBJ1-4; tentative D call: TRBD1 (5 bases). Trimming removed 7 bases from V and 7 bases from J, with 16 bases in between. Germline values: CDR1 SNHLY, CDR2 FYNNEI. The CDR3 consists of 14 residues. The CDR3 sequence: CASTRTTISEKLFF. The CDR3 nucleotides are TGTGCCAGCACTCGGACAACCATTAGTGAAAAACTGTTTTTT. Full variable domain (remainder filled in from reference TRBV2 and TRBJ1-4): EPEVTQTPSHQVTQMGQEVILRCVPISNHLYFYWYRQILGQKVEFLVSFYNNEISEKSEIFDDQFSVERPDGSNFTLKIRSTKLEDSAMYFCASTRTTISEKLFFGSGTQLSVL.

The chain employs TRBV6-5 and TRBJ2-2; D uncertain. Trimming removed 0 bases from V and 1 base from J, with 3 bases in between. The CDR3 totals 14 residues. From germline, CDR1 is MNHEY and CDR2 SVGAGI. As DNA, the CDR3 is TGTGCCAGCAGTTACTCGAGGAACACCGGGGAGCTGTTTTTT. Protein product: CASSYSRNTGELFF.

The chain is built from TRBV29-1 and TRBJ2-3; TRBD2 agrees at 8 bases. Germline CDR1 and CDR2: SQVTM and ANQGSEA. The J segment lost 1 base and the V segment lost 3 bases, leaving 6 bases of the junction unmatched. The CDR3 runs to 15 residues. Here the CDR3 reads CSVDGPAGGTDTQYF. The CDR3 DNA reads TGCAGCGTTGATGGTCCAGCGGGAGGCACAGATACGCAGTATTTT.

The chain has TRBV6-1 and TRBJ1-1; maybe TRBD1 (6 bases). Germline V gene sequence: CDR1 MNHNS, CDR2 SASEGT. V gave up 8 bases and J gave up 4 bases, with 20 bases separating them. This CDR3 is built from 15 residues. CDR3 in amino acids: CASQWGAGGGTEAFF. The CDR3 DNA reads TGTGCCAGCCAGTGGGGGGCGGGGGGAGGCACTGAAGCTTTCTTT.

This rearrangement joins TRBV5-1 to TRBJ1-4, with a tentative D call TRBD1 (5 bases). Trimming shortened V by 5 bases and J by 4 bases, and 18 bases separated the two germline ends. CDR1 and CDR2 (germline): SGHRS, YFSETQ. The CDR3 is 16 amino acids. CDR3 bases: TGCGCCAGCAGACCGGGCATTGGACAAGTTAATGAAAAACTGTTTTTT. It translates to CASRPGIGQVNEKLFF.

This clone appeared once. This chain joins TRBV5-1 and TRBJ2-2; 9 positions agree with TRBD1. The CDR3 covers 15 residues. V lost 4 bases, J lost 3 bases, and 4 bases stayed unmatched. Germline assignment: CDR1 SGHRS and CDR2 YFSETQ. CDR3 region: CASSPGQGHTGELFF. CDR3 in DNA: TGCGCCAGCAGCCCGGGACAGGGTCACACCGGGGAGCTGTTTTTT.

The chain employs TRBV6-4 and TRBJ2-3; TRBD2 matches at 10 bases. The CDR3 loop spans 16 amino acids. Per the germline V gene, CDR1 is MRHNA and CDR2 is SNTAGT. V lost 6 bases, J lost 2 bases, and 8 bases stayed unmatched. The DNA of the CDR3 is TGTGCCAGCAGCCCAACTAGCGGGGCCCTCACAGATACGCAGTATTTT. It yields the protein CASSPTSGALTDTQYF.

The sample holds one count of this clone. The chain joins TRBV18 to TRBJ2-1; a possible D gene is TRBD1 (5 bases). The CDR3 spans 12 residues. CDR1 and CDR2 (germline): KGHSH, LQKENI. Trimming shortened V by 3 bases and J by 12 bases, and 12 bases separated the two germline ends. CDR3 nucleotides: TGTGCCAGCTCACCTATTGACAGACGGCAGTTCTTC. As protein: CASSPIDRRQFF.

J is TRBJ1-5 and V is TRBV4-1; perhaps TRBD1 as D (6 bases). CDR3 length equals 16 residues. Trimming removed 3 bases at V and 0 bases at J, with 12 bases between. Germline V gene lookup returns CDR1 MGHRA and CDR2 YSYEKL. CDR3 sequence: CASSQRGTTSNQPQHF. The CDR3 DNA is TGCGCCAGCAGCCAGAGGGGGACAACTAGCAATCAGCCCCAGCATTTT.

The chain combines TRBV19 with TRBJ1-6; weak D call: TRBD1 (5 bases). In germline, CDR1 is LNHDA, CDR2 SQIVND (reference sequence). V was trimmed by 5 bases and J by 5 bases, leaving 16 bases between them. The CDR3 is 16 amino acids. The CDR3 sequence is CASSPGGRGNNSPLHF. In nucleotides, the CDR3 is TGTGCCAGTAGTCCGGGGGGACGGGGGAATAATTCACCCCTCCACTTT.

The rearrangement links TRBV4-1 to TRBJ2-3, with D maybe TRBD2 (6 bases). The CDR3 runs 15 residues. From germline, CDR1 is MGHRA and CDR2 YSYEKL. V shed 3 bases and J shed 1 base, with 11 bases lying between them. The CDR3 here is CASSQLGLRTDTQYF. The CDR3 nucleotides read TGCGCCAGCAGCCAGTTGGGACTCCGCACAGATACGCAGTATTTT.

The gene calls are TRBV4-2 and TRBJ1-6; 9 bases map to TRBD1. This CDR3 region has 18 residues. The ends lost 4 bases at V and 1 base at J; junction bases unmatched: 8. The V gene's germline CDR1 is LGHNA and CDR2 YNFKEQ. Here the CDR3 reads CASSPLSGTGSYNSPLHF. The CDR3 region has the DNA TGTGCCAGCAGCCCCCTTTCCGGGACAGGGTCCTATAATTCACCCCTCCACTTT.

The genes are TRBV7-3 and TRBJ2-1, with 9 nucleotides matching TRBD2. Germline assignment: CDR1 SGHTA and CDR2 FQGTGA. The CDR3 has 15 residues. V was pared by 5 bases and J by 9 bases, with 11 bases of the junction left unmatched. The CDR3 sequence is CASSQWERGVGEQFF. Written as DNA, the CDR3 is TGTGCCAGCAGCCAGTGGGAGCGGGGGGTTGGTGAGCAGTTCTTC.

The chain uses TRBV7-8 and TRBJ1-5, with 8 bases that match TRBD1. The CDR3 totals 16 residues. Trimming took 8 bases from V and 0 from J; bases not matched to a gene: 9. The V gene's germline CDR1 is SGHVS and CDR2 FQNEAQ. The CDR3 nucleotides read TGTGCCAGCGGGGAGAGGACAGGGTATAGCAATCAGCCCCAGCATTTT. It specifies CASGERTGYSNQPQHF.

This clone turned up a few times. This chain connects TRBV5-1 to TRBJ2-3; possibly TRBD2 for D (6 bases). CDR1 and CDR2 (germline): SGHRS, YFSETQ. This CDR3 comprises 14 residues. Trimming left V 0 bases short and J 5 bases short, with 10 bases between. The CDR3 reads CASSLGGGGDTQYF. In DNA form, the CDR3 reads TGCGCCAGCAGCTTGGGTGGGGGAGGAGATACGCAGTATTTT.

This sequence joins TRBV6-1 and TRBJ2-5, with TRBD1 identical over 7 bases. Looked up from germline, CDR1 is MNHNS and CDR2 is SASEGT. Trimming cost V 6 bases and J 5 bases; bases outside gene matches: 9. The CDR3 sequence is 14 residues long. CDR3 region: CASRRTGLIETQYF. The CDR3 DNA sequence: TGTGCCAGCAGGAGGACAGGCCTGATTGAGACCCAGTACTTC.

The V call is TRBV9, the J call TRBJ1-1, with a possible D match to TRBD1 (6 bases). Germline V gene lookup returns CDR1 SGDLS and CDR2 YYNGEE. The CDR3 contains 12 residues. The V end was cut by 4 bases, the J end by 11 bases, with 15 bases between. The CDR3 DNA follows: TGTGCCAGCAGCCCTAGCCACAGGGATGCTTTCTTT. It is translated as CASSPSHRDAFF. Looking up the rest from reference TRBV9 and TRBJ1-1 gives the full variable domain: DSGVTQTPKHLITATGQRVTLRCSPRSGDLSVYWYQQSLDQGLQFLIQYYNGEERAKGNILERFSAQQFPDLHSELNLSSLELGDSALYFCASSPSHRDAFFGQGTRLTVV.

This clone was found once. J is TRBJ1-1 and V is TRBV28; the match to TRBD1 covers 7 bases. The CDR3 consists of 12 residues. The germline gives CDR1 MDHEN, CDR2 SYDVKM. The trim removed 6 bases at V and 7 bases at J, leaving 5 bases unmatched. CDR3 in DNA: TGTGCCAGCAGCACAGGGGTTTTTGAAGCTTTCTTT. Amino acids: CASSTGVFEAFF.

V usage is TRBV4-2 and J usage is TRBJ2-5; TRBD2 matches at 11 bases. Germline lookup yields CDR1 LGHNA and CDR2 YNFKEQ. The trim removed 0 bases at V and 4 bases at J, leaving 10 bases unmatched. CDR3 length: 18 residues. The CDR3 is CASSQDRSSGGEGETQYF. The CDR3 coding sequence is TGTGCCAGCAGCCAAGATAGGAGTAGCGGGGGGGAAGGAGAGACCCAGTACTTC.

The chain recombines TRBV5-4 with TRBJ1-4; D is possibly TRBD1 (5 bases). The CDR3 contains 15 residues. Germline lookup yields CDR1 SGHNT and CDR2 YYREEE (reference sequence). V was cut by 1 base and J by 0 bases, with 7 bases left in between. The CDR3 nucleotides read TGTGCCAGCAGCTTGCAGGGCGCAACTAATGAAAAACTGTTTTTT. Its translation: CASSLQGATNEKLFF.

The J gene is TRBJ2-7, the V gene TRBV2; 9 positions match TRBD2. This CDR3 comprises 15 residues. Trimming at V came to 3 bases and at J to 6 bases, leaving 9 bases not matched to a gene. CDR1 is SNHLY and CDR2 is FYNNEI in the germline V gene. The CDR3 DNA is TGTGCCAGCAGTGAGACGCCTAGCGGGGTAGCCGAGCAGTACTTC. Its protein product is CASSETPSGVAEQYF.

This clone was observed once. J is TRBJ1-6 and V is TRBV9; 10 bases line up with TRBD1. Germline assignment: CDR1 SGDLS and CDR2 YYNGEE. The CDR3 has 17 residues. With 4 bases clipped from V and 1 base from J, the junction kept 5 bases outside the gene matches. CDR3 DNA sequence: TGTGCCAGCAGCACCAGACAGGGGGCGTCCTATAATTCACCCCTCCACTTT. Its translation is CASSTRQGASYNSPLHF. The full variable domain, completed using reference TRBV9 and TRBJ1-6, is DSGVTQTPKHLITATGQRVTLRCSPRSGDLSVYWYQQSLDQGLQFLIQYYNGEERAKGNILERFSAQQFPDLHSELNLSSLELGDSALYFCASSTRQGASYNSPLHFGNGTRLTVT.

This sequence joins TRBV7-2 and TRBJ2-3, with a weak D call TRBD2 (5 bases). V was pared by 1 base and J by 4 bases, with 9 bases between. The CDR3 has 14 residues. CDR1 and CDR2 from the germline V gene are SGHTA and FQGNSA. CDR3 sequence (DNA): TGTGCCAGCAGCTTAGGGCTGGGAGCAGATACGCAGTATTTT. Residues: CASSLGLGADTQYF.

The rearrangement joins TRBV19 to TRBJ2-5; 7 bases match TRBD2. The V gene's germline CDR1 is LNHDA and CDR2 SQIVND (reference sequence). The ends lost 6 bases at V and 1 base at J; junction bases unmatched: 5. This CDR3 comprises 14 residues. The CDR3 coding sequence is TGTGCCAGTAGCCGGACTAGGGGCCAAGAGACCCAGTACTTC. Translated: CASSRTRGQETQYF.

The chain joins TRBV28 to TRBJ1-5, with D perhaps TRBD1 (5 bases). The V gene's germline CDR1 is MDHEN and CDR2 SYDVKM. Trimming took off 5 bases at V and 0 bases at J, with 8 bases between the two ends. There are 14 residues in the CDR3. The CDR3 region is CASSAGPSNQPQHF. For the CDR3, the DNA is TGTGCCAGCAGTGCGGGACCTAGCAATCAGCCCCAGCATTTT.